These T cell receptor beta chains were read from a single sample in a study of T cells in Graves' hyperthyroidism and ophthalmopathy. Using its own MiXCR run on the multiplex PCR reads, TCRdb lists one record per CDR3 protein. The sample has about 380,000 distinct CDR3 sequences; less than 15% are singletons. Sample: blood. All receptors come from a young man with Graves' hyperthyroidism that later progressed to Graves' ophthalmopathy. Both conserved end residues are part of each CDR3. The order of the fields is CDR3 protein, J gene, V gene.

CDR3: CASSYGGRPNTEAFF; J: TRBJ1-1; V: TRBV11-2
CDR3: CSVERVEGGYTF; J: TRBJ1-2; V: TRBV29-1
CDR3: CASSLVGGNTGELFF; J: TRBJ2-2; V: TRBV28
CDR3: CASSSERQTLPYEQYF; J: TRBJ2-7; V: TRBV7-9
CDR3: CASSYYLDSPLHF; J: TRBJ1-6; V: TRBV6-5
CDR3: CASSLSTGYASYEQYF; J: TRBJ2-7; V: TRBV28
CDR3: CASSQGGVSQYF; J: TRBJ2-5; V: TRBV3-1
CDR3: CASSVGTGVTDTQYF; J: TRBJ2-3; V: TRBV10-1
CDR3: CASGLVLASRDRVPDTQYF; J: TRBJ2-3; V: TRBV12-5
CDR3: CASSFRQGVDQETQYF; J: TRBJ2-5; V: TRBV28
CDR3: CASSKRQGDYGYTF; J: TRBJ1-2; V: TRBV11-3
CDR3: CSARRPGGNQPQHF; J: TRBJ1-5; V: TRBV20-1
CDR3: CASKPPGGEKLFF; J: TRBJ1-4; V: TRBV6-1